This T cell receptor (beta chain) was retrieved from a study of blood T cell repertoires in COVID-19. Study-wide background: Whether acute or convalescent, the COVID-19 samples came from the United States, Italy and Spain. PBMCs, B-cell-depleted T cells, or T cells provided the cDNA or gDNA that made up the material.

Authors' analysis steps: Cell counts per sample came from amplifying reference gene primers. Method: immunoSEQ multiplex PCR; TCRdb's copy keeps in-frame clones and lacks some. The DNA was the basis for D and trimming; V, J and clone size are from that table. The sample carries 200,000 to 250,000 clones, 84% recorded once. The specimen sequenced was peripheral blood. This receptor was taken from a man over 45 with active or convalescent COVID-19.

CDR3 loop: CASFKGRETQYF. CDR3 coding DNA: TGTGCCAGCTTTAAGGGGAGGGAGACCCAGTACTTC. The J gene is TRBJ2-5, the V gene TRBV3-1 (or the pseudogene TRBV3-2), with D possibly TRBD2 on 6 matching bases. The V and J ends lost 8 bases and 5 bases respectively, with 12 bases between them. This CDR3 is 12 amino acids long. Germline lookup yields CDR1 LGHDT and CDR2 YNNKEL (reference sequence).